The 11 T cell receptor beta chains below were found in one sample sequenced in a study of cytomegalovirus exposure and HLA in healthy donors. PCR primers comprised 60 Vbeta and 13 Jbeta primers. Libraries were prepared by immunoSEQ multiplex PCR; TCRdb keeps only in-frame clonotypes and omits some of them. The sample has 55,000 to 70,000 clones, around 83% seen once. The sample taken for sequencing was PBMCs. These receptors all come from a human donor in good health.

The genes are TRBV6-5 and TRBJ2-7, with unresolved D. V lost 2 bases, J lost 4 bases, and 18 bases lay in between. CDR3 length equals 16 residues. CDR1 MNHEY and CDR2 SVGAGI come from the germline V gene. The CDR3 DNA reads TGTGCCAGCAGTTACGGAACTAATCCGGGTGTGTACGAGCAGTACTTC. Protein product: CASSYGTNPGVYEQYF.

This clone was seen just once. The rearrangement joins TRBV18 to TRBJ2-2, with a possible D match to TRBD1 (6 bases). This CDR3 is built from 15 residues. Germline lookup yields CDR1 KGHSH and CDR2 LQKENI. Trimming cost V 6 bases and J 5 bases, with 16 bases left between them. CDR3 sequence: CASSSDSRLTGELFF. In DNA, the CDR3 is TGTGCCAGCTCGTCGGACAGCCGGCTTACCGGGGAGCTGTTTTTT.

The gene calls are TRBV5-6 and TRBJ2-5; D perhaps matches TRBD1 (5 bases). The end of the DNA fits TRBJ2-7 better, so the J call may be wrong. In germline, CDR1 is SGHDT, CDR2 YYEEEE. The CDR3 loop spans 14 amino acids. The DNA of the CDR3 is TGTGCCAGCAGCCGCCCACCCTCAGGGATCGAGCAGTACTTC. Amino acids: CASSRPPSGIEQYF.

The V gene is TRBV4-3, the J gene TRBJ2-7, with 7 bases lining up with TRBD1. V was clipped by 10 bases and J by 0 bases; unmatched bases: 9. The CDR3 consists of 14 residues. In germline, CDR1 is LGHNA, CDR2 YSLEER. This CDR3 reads CATRGTSNSYEQYF. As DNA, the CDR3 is TGCGCCACCAGGGGGACAAGCAACTCCTACGAGCAGTACTTC.

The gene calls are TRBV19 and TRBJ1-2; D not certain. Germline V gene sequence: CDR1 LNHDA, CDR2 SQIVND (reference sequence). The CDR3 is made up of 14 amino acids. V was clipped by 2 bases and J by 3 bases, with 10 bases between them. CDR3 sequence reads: CASSILSADYGYTF. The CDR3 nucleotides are TGTGCCAGTAGTATACTCTCGGCGGACTATGGCTACACCTTC.

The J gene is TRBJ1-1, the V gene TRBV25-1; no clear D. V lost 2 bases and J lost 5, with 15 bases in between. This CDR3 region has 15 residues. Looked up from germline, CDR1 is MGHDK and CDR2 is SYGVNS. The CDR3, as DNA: TGTGCCAGCAGTGAAGGAGAAGGAAGGCGGACTGAAGCTTTCTTT. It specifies CASSEGEGRRTEAFF.

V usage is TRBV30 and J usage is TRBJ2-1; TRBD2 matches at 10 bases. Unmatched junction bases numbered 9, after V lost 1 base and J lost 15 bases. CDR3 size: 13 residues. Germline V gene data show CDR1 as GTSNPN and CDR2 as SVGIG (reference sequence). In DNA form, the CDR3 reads TGTGCCTGGAGTGAGGAAGCGGGGGGGCGAATGTTCTTC. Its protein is CAWSEEAGGRMFF.

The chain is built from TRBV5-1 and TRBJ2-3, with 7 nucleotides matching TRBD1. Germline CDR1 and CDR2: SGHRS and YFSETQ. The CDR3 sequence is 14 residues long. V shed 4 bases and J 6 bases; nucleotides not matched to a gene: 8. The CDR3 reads CASSATGQQDTQYF. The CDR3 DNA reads TGCGCCAGCAGCGCGACAGGGCAGCAGGATACGCAGTATTTT.

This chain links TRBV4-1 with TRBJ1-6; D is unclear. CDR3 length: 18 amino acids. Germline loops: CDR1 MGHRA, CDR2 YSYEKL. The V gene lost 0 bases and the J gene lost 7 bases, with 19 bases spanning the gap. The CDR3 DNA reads TGCGCCAGCAGCCAAGATCGACACGCCGGAGCGGAAAATTCACCCCTCCACTTT. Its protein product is CASSQDRHAGAENSPLHF.

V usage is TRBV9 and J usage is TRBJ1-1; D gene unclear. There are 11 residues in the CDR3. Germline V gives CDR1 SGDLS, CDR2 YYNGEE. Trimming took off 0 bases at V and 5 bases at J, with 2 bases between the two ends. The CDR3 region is CASSVATEAFF. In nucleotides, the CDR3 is TGTGCCAGCAGCGTAGCAACTGAAGCTTTCTTT.

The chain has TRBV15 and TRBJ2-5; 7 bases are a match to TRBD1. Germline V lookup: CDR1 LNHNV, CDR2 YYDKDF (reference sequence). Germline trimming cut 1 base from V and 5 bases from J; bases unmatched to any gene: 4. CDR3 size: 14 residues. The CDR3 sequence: CATSRARGTETQYF. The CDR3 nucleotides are TGTGCCACCAGCAGAGCCAGGGGGACCGAGACCCAGTACTTC.